Presented here are 9 T cell receptor beta chains from one specimen sequenced in a study of T cell changes during pregnancy in multiple sclerosis. Only in-frame clones appear in the TCRdb table, and some are missing; sequencing was by immunoSEQ multiplex PCR. The profile shows roughly 25,000 clones, nearly 90% of them singletons. Source: CD8+ T cells from peripheral blood mononuclear cells, taken in the second trimester of pregnancy. The receptor source for this set is a female donor with multiple sclerosis, enrolled in a pregnancy study.

J is TRBJ2-5 and V is TRBV27; 11 positions match TRBD2. With V trimmed by 6 bases and J by 4 bases, 13 bases remained unmatched. The CDR3 runs 17 residues. Germline loops: CDR1 MNHEY, CDR2 SMNVEV (reference sequence). The CDR3 DNA sequence: TGTGCCAGCAGCTCCCCCCTAGCGGGAGGCTTAGGAGAGACCCAGTACTTC. This encodes CASSSPLAGGLGETQYF.

V and J are TRBV27 and TRBJ1-5; D might be TRBD1 (6 bases). Germline values: CDR1 MNHEY, CDR2 SMNVEV (reference sequence). The CDR3 contains 16 residues. V was shortened by 1 base and J by 3 bases, with 13 bases between the two germline ends. The CDR3 sequence: CASSLYPTGPNQPQHF. Here the CDR3 DNA reads TGTGCCAGCAGTTTATACCCCACAGGGCCCAATCAGCCCCAGCATTTT.

The V call is TRBV4-3, the J call TRBJ2-7; 7 positions agree with TRBD2. In germline, CDR1 is LGHNA, CDR2 YSLEER. V shed 1 base and J 0 bases; nucleotides not matched to a gene: 6. This CDR3 has 16 residues. CDR3 nucleotide sequence: TGCGCCAGCAGCCAAGTCTTCGGCGGGAGCTCCTACGAGCAGTACTTC. Protein: CASSQVFGGSSYEQYF.

This clone was seen a single time. The chain combines TRBV5-5 with TRBJ1-4, with 9 bases aligning to TRBD1. The CDR3 is made up of 16 amino acids. Germline CDR1 and CDR2: SGHKS and YYEKEE (reference sequence). The V gene end was trimmed by 3 bases and the J gene end by 1 base; junction bases not matched to a gene: 4. For the CDR3, the DNA is TGTGCCAGCAGCTCGGGACAGGGTGGAACTAATGAAAAACTGTTTTTT. Translated: CASSSGQGGTNEKLFF.

The chain has TRBV7-9 and TRBJ1-3; no reliable D call. Trimming pared 5 bases from V and 5 bases from J, leaving 10 bases between. Germline values: CDR1 SEHNR, CDR2 FQNEAQ (reference sequence). The CDR3 loop spans 13 amino acids. Here the CDR3 reads CASSSDGRNTIYF. Here the CDR3 DNA reads TGTGCCAGCAGCAGCGACGGCAGAAACACCATATATTTT.

CDR3 nucleotides: TGTGCCAGCAGCCACCGGGACAGGGGGTCCTACGAGCAGTACTTC. Translation gives CASSHRDRGSYEQYF. The chain employs TRBV7-9 and TRBJ2-7, with TRBD1 matching over 11 bases. The V gene end was trimmed by 5 bases and the J gene end by 1 base; junction bases not matched to a gene: 4. Germline V gene sequence: CDR1 SEHNR, CDR2 FQNEAQ (reference sequence). The CDR3 covers 15 residues.

The genes are TRBV19 and TRBJ2-3; TRBD1 is a possible D gene (5 bases). With 3 bases removed from V and 0 bases from J, the gap between germline ends came to 19 bases. This CDR3 has 18 residues. In germline, CDR1 is LNHDA, CDR2 SQIVND (reference sequence). The CDR3 protein is CASSIEGVAAWSTDTQYF. The CDR3 DNA sequence: TGTGCCAGTAGTATCGAAGGGGTAGCCGCATGGAGCACAGATACGCAGTATTTT.

The chain is built from TRBV9 and TRBJ1-3; D remains ambiguous. V lost 3 bases, J lost 0 bases, and 10 bases lay in between. Germline lookup yields CDR1 SGDLS and CDR2 YYNGEE. This CDR3 has 15 residues. Here the CDR3 reads CASSGPADSGNTIYF. CDR3 in DNA: TGTGCCAGCAGCGGACCCGCGGACTCTGGAAACACCATATATTTT.

The chain joins TRBV4-3 to TRBJ2-1; tentatively, D is TRBD2 (7 bases). Germline CDR1 is LGHNA and CDR2 is YSLEER. Deletions cut 4 bases from V and 4 bases from J, with 14 bases between. This CDR3 contains 15 residues. The CDR3 DNA sequence: TGCGCCAGCAGCCTGGGGGCGGGAGCATACAATGAGCAGTTCTTC. It codes for CASSLGAGAYNEQFF.